This entry concerns a single T cell receptor beta chain. Germline V gene lookup returns CDR1 SGHTA and CDR2 FQGNSA. Trimming removed 2 bases at V and 6 bases at J, with 8 bases between. This CDR3 is 13 amino acids long. The sample comes from a study of cytomegalovirus exposure and HLA in healthy donors. Study in general: A prior analysis found about 110 million unique TCR beta sequences from 150 million to 200 million T cells.

60 Vbeta and 13 Jbeta primers were used in PCR. Profiling relied on immunoSEQ multiplex PCR, and the TCRdb table lists in-frame clones only, not all of them. The sample lists 150,000 to 200,000 clones, approximately 59% occurring once. The chain links TRBV7-2 to TRBJ2-1; tentative D call: TRBD2 (6 bases). Material for sequencing was PBMCs. This receptor was identified in a man aged 40-55 years in good health and CMV-seronegative. The CDR3: CASSLMGGNEQFF. In nucleotides, the CDR3 is TGTGCCAGCAGCTTAATGGGGGGCAATGAGCAGTTCTTC.